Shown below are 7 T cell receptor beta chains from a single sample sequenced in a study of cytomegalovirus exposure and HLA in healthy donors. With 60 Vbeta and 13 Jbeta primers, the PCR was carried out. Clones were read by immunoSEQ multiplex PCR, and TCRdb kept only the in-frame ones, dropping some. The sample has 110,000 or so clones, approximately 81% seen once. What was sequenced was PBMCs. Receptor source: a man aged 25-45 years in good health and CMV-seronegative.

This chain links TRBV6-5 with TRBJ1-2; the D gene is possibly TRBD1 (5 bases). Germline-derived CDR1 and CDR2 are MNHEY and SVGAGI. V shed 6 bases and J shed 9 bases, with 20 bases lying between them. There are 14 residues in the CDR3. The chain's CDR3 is CASSDTVGAQSYTF. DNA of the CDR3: TGTGCCAGCAGCGACACAGTTGGGGCGCAAAGCTACACCTTC.

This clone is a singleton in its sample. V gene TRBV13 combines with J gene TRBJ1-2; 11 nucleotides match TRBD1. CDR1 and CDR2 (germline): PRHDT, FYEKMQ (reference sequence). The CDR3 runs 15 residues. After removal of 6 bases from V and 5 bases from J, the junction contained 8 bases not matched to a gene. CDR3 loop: CASSTPGQGAYGYTF. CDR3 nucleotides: TGTGCCAGCAGTACCCCCGGACAGGGGGCATATGGCTACACCTTC.

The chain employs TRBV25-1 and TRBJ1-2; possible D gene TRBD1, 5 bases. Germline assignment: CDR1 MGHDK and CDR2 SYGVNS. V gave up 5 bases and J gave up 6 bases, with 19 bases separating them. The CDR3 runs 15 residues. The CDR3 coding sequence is TGTGCCAGCAGTCCCCCCGGCAGGGAAGGAGATGGCTACACCTTC. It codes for CASSPPGREGDGYTF.

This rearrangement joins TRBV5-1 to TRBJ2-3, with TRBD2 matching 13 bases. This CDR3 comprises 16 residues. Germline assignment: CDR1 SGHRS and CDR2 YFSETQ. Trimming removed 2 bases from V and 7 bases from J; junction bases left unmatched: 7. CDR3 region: CASSFELAGGRNTQYF. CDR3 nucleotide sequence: TGCGCCAGCAGCTTTGAACTAGCGGGGGGGCGGAATACGCAGTATTTT.

The CDR3 is CASSQVRGSGNTIYF. CDR3 sequence (DNA): TGTGCCAGCAGCCAAGTACGCGGCTCTGGAAACACCATATATTTT. This sequence joins TRBV14 and TRBJ1-3, with D unresolved. CDR3 length: 15 amino acids. V was cut by 1 base and J by 0 bases, with 7 bases left in between. CDR1 is SGHDN, CDR2 FVKESK, per germline.

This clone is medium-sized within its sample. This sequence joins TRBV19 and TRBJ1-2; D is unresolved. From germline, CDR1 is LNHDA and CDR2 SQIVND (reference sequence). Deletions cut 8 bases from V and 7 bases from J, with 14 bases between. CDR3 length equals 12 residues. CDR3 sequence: CASEAGRAGYTF. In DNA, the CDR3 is TGTGCCAGTGAGGCGGGCCGCGCTGGCTACACCTTC.

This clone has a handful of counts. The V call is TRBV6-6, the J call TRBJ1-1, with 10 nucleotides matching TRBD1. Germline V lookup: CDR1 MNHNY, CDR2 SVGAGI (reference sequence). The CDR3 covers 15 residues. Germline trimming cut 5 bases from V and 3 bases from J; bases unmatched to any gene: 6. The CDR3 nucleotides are TGTGCCAGCAGTACTCGGGACAGGGGCCACACTGAAGCTTTCTTT. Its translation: CASSTRDRGHTEAFF.